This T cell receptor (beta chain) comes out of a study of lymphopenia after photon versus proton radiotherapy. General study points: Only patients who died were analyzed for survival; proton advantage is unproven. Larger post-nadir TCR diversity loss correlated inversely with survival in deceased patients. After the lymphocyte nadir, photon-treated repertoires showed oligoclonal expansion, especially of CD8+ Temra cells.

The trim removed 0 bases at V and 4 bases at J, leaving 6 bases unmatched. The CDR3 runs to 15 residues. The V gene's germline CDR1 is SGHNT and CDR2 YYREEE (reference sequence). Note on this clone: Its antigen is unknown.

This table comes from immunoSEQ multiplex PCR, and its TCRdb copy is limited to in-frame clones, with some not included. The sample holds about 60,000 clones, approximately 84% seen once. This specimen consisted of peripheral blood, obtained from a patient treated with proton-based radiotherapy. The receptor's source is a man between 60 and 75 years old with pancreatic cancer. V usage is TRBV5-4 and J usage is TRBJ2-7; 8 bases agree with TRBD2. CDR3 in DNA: TGTGCCAGCAGCTTGGAGGCGGGAGGAGATTACGAGCAGTACTTC. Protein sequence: CASSLEAGGDYEQYF.